Presented here are 18 T cell receptor beta chains from one specimen sequenced in a study of T cell responses to AZD1222 COVID-19 vaccine. The data were produced by immunoSEQ multiplex PCR, yet TCRdb's version contains in-frame clones alone and is incomplete. Among about 180,000 clones listed, almost 90% were seen once. The sample consisted of peripheral blood, taken on day 0 of AZD1222 vaccination. The receptors derive from an adult in good health.

A few counts support this clone. The chain joins TRBV14 to TRBJ1-1; 8 bases match TRBD1. The CDR3 contains 16 residues. Losses at the gene ends were 0 bases for V and 6 bases for J; bases not matched to a gene: 9. CDR1 is SGHDN, CDR2 FVKESK, per germline. CDR3 nucleotide sequence: TGTGCCAGCAGCCAAGATCTTATTCAGGGGGCCGCTGAAGCTTTCTTT. Protein: CASSQDLIQGAAEAFF. Complete variable domain (other parts from reference TRBV14 and TRBJ1-1): EAGVTQFPSHSVIEKGQTVTLRCDPISGHDNLYWYRRVMGKEIKFLLHFVKESKQDESGMPNNRFLAERTGGTYSTLKVQPAELEDSGVYFCASSQDLIQGAAEAFFGQGTRLTVV.

The chain uses TRBV2 and TRBJ1-6; TRBD1 matches 12 bases. Looked up from germline, CDR1 is SNHLY and CDR2 is FYNNEI. After removal of 3 bases from V and 9 bases from J, the junction contained 6 bases not matched to a gene. The CDR3 length is 16 residues. The DNA for the CDR3 is TGTGCCAGCAGTGAGCGGGGGACAGGGGGCGGTTCACCCCTCCACTTT. Residues: CASSERGTGGGSPLHF.

The chain combines TRBV11-2 with TRBJ2-2; D may correspond to TRBD1 or TRBD2 (5 bases each). V gave up 1 base and J gave up 7 bases, with 13 bases separating them. This CDR3 spans 15 amino acids. Germline V gene sequence: CDR1 SGHAT, CDR2 FQNNGV. CDR3 residues: CASSLVPGPSGELFF. CDR3 nucleotides: TGTGCCAGCAGCTTAGTTCCGGGACCCAGCGGGGAGCTGTTTTTT.

The rearrangement links TRBV5-5 to TRBJ2-1; no clear D gene. Germline-derived CDR1 and CDR2 are SGHKS and YYEKEE (reference sequence). This CDR3 is built from 14 residues. Trimming shortened V by 4 bases and J by 9 bases, and 17 bases separated the two germline ends. CDR3 in DNA: TGTGCCAGCAGCCTAAGACATGGAAACGGTGAGCAGTTCTTC. Encoded protein: CASSLRHGNGEQFF.

The rearrangement links TRBV6-5 to TRBJ2-3; TRBD2 might be the D (7 bases). V was cut by 7 bases and J by 6 bases, with 20 bases left in between. CDR1 and CDR2 from the germline V gene are MNHEY and SVGAGI. CDR3 size: 15 residues. The CDR3 sequence: CASKGGLEIEDTQYF. CDR3 nucleotides: TGTGCCAGCAAGGGGGGGCTGGAAATTGAGGATACGCAGTATTTT.

The chain carries TRBV6-4 and TRBJ2-1; weak D call: TRBD1 (6 bases). The CDR3 consists of 13 residues. The V and J ends lost 4 bases and 9 bases respectively, with 13 bases between them. Germline V gene data show CDR1 as MRHNA and CDR2 as SNTAGT. CDR3 sequence (DNA): TGTGCCAGCAGTGCGTCCGGGACAAGTGAGCAGTTCTTC. It yields the protein CASSASGTSEQFF.

The chain combines TRBV6-5 with TRBJ2-2; D is tentatively TRBD1 or TRBD2 (6 bases each). The CDR3 consists of 15 residues. V was cut by 5 bases and J by 5 bases, with 15 bases left in between. Germline V gene data show CDR1 as MNHEY and CDR2 as SVGAGI. CDR3 bases: TGTGCCAGCAGTCTCCGGGGGCGAGAGACCGGGGAGCTGTTTTTT. It codes for CASSLRGRETGELFF.

In this sample, this clone turned up once. CDR3: CASSLGQYGYTF. In DNA form, the CDR3 reads TGTGCCAGCAGTCTGGGACAGTATGGCTACACCTTC. This sequence joins TRBV6-5 and TRBJ1-2; TRBD1 agrees at 7 bases. V was pared by 5 bases and J by 5 bases, with 2 bases of the junction left unmatched. Per germline, CDR1 MNHEY and CDR2 SVGAGI. The CDR3 loop spans 12 amino acids.

V gene TRBV7-2 combines with J gene TRBJ2-1, with 8 bases aligning to TRBD2. Germline CDR1 is SGHTA and CDR2 is FQGNSA. The CDR3 has 15 amino acids. V was pared by 5 bases and J by 4 bases, with 7 bases of the junction left unmatched. The CDR3 loop reads CASSPEQREYNEQFF. The CDR3 nucleotides read TGTGCCAGCAGCCCGGAGCAGCGGGAGTACAATGAGCAGTTCTTC.

The V gene is TRBV4-3, the J gene TRBJ2-1; possibly TRBD1 or TRBD2 for D (5 bases each). The CDR3 extends over 15 amino acids. CDR1 is LGHNA, CDR2 YSLEER, per germline. The V end lost 0 bases, the J end lost 5 bases, and 11 bases lay between the germline ends. The CDR3 loop is CASSQDGGRDNEQFF. The CDR3 coding sequence is TGCGCCAGCAGCCAAGATGGGGGACGGGACAATGAGCAGTTCTTC.

In this sample, this clone turned up a few times. The CDR3 sequence is CATSRDGGGQETQYF. For the CDR3, the DNA is TGTGCCACCAGCAGAGATGGGGGGGGGCAAGAGACCCAGTACTTC. The V call is TRBV15, the J call TRBJ2-5, with 7 bases that match TRBD2. CDR3 length: 15 amino acids. V lost 0 bases, J lost 2 bases, and 3 bases stayed unmatched. Germline loops: CDR1 LNHNV, CDR2 YYDKDF (reference sequence). The whole variable domain, remainder taken from reference TRBV15 and TRBJ2-5, is DAMVIQNPRYQVTQFGKPVTLSCSQTLNHNVMYWYQQKSSQAPKLLFHYYDKDFNNEADTPDNFQSRRPNTSFCFLDIRSPGLGDTAMYLCATSRDGGGQETQYFGPGTRLLVL.

As concerns this clone: Other nucleotide sequences in the sample specify the same CDR3. The chain carries TRBV9 and TRBJ2-2; TRBD2 matches at 8 bases. Trimming at V came to 2 bases and at J to 1 base, leaving 1 base not matched to a gene. Germline CDR1 and CDR2: SGDLS and YYNGEE. The CDR3 consists of 15 residues. The CDR3 nucleotides are TGTGCCAGCAGCGTTGCGGGGGGGAACACCGGGGAGCTGTTTTTT. Its protein product is CASSVAGGNTGELFF.

This chain uses TRBV5-1 with TRBJ2-1; TRBD1 or TRBD2 may be the D gene (6 bases each). Trimming took off 0 bases at V and 8 bases at J, with 12 bases between the two ends. The germline CDR1 and CDR2 sequences are SGHRS and YFSETQ. The CDR3 length is 14 residues. CDR3 nucleotides: TGCGCCAGCAGCTTGGACAGGGAGGTTGATGAGCAGTTCTTC. This sequence encodes CASSLDREVDEQFF.

The chain combines TRBV7-9 with TRBJ2-5; the D gene could be TRBD1 or TRBD2 (5 bases each). The V gene's germline CDR1 is SEHNR and CDR2 FQNEAQ (reference sequence). The CDR3 contains 15 residues. V was clipped by 3 bases and J by 5 bases, with 16 bases between them. CDR3 sequence reads: CASSFGADSRETQYF. CDR3 nucleotide sequence: TGTGCCAGCAGCTTCGGGGCTGACTCCCGGGAGACCCAGTACTTC.

This clone was counted a single time. This chain links TRBV6-5 with TRBJ1-2; 7 nucleotides align to TRBD1. The CDR3 runs to 15 residues. Per the germline V gene, CDR1 is MNHEY and CDR2 is SVGAGI. The trim removed 6 bases at V and 0 bases at J, leaving 7 bases unmatched. CDR3 in DNA: TGTGCCAGCAGCGCGCCGGGACAGACTAACTATGGCTACACCTTC. Residues: CASSAPGQTNYGYTF.

The rearrangement links TRBV7-2 to TRBJ2-7; possibly TRBD1 for D (5 bases). This CDR3 is 12 amino acids long. Trimming took 0 bases from V and 7 from J, leaving 7 bases between them. Germline V gene sequence: CDR1 SGHTA, CDR2 FQGNSA. CDR3 loop: CASSLAQVEQYF. CDR3 in DNA: TGTGCCAGCAGCTTAGCACAGGTTGAGCAGTACTTC.

DNA of the CDR3: TGCGCCAGCAGCCCACGTAGCGGGGGGGCCGGCGGGGAGCTGTTTTTT. Translating it yields CASSPRSGGAGGELFF. This chain connects TRBV5-1 to TRBJ2-2, with TRBD2 matching over 11 bases. CDR1 SGHRS and CDR2 YFSETQ come from the germline V gene. The CDR3 is made up of 16 amino acids. With V trimmed by 4 bases and J by 7 bases, 9 bases remained unmatched.

The table lists this clone with a count of one. The chain links TRBV19 to TRBJ1-4, with 7 bases identical to TRBD1. Germline CDR1 LNHDA, CDR2 SQIVND (reference sequence). This CDR3 is 16 amino acids long. J was trimmed by 0 bases and V by 4 bases; bases with no gene match: 5. In DNA, the CDR3 is TGTGCCAGTAGTAAACCGGGACAGCCAACTAATGAAAAACTGTTTTTT. It translates to CASSKPGQPTNEKLFF.